The 26 T cell receptor beta chains below all came from one sample that was sequenced in a study of CD8 T cells in Susac syndrome. Random hexamers primed reverse transcription of about 0.45 to 1 ug RNA. In TCRdb, the immunoSEQ multiplex PCR reads were re-called with MiXCR into one record per CDR3 protein. Here the sample spans tens of thousands of distinct CDR3 sequences, roughly 91% being singletons. Sequenced material: CD8+ T cells from PBMCs. The source of these receptors is a human donor with multiple sclerosis.

The V gene is TRBV12-3 or TRBV12-4, the J gene TRBJ2-5; TRBD2 aligns across 8 bases. With 2 bases clipped from V and 5 bases from J, the junction kept 13 bases outside the gene matches. The CDR3 length is 17 residues. The CDR3 nucleotides are TGTGCCAGCAGTTTATTGCAGCGGGAGTGGTCGTTGGAGACCCAGTACTTC. It specifies CASSLLQREWSLETQYF.

The CDR3 here is CASARSRTFVADTQYF. Written as DNA, the CDR3 is TGTGCCAGCGCAAGATCGAGGACTTTCGTAGCCGATACGCAGTATTTT. The V and J genes are TRBV9 and TRBJ2-3, with TRBD2 as a possible D gene (5 bases). V gave up 7 bases and J gave up 6 bases, with 24 bases separating them. Germline-derived CDR1 and CDR2 are SGDLS and YYNGEE. The CDR3 runs to 16 residues. The full variable domain, in which reference TRBV9 and TRBJ2-3 provide the parts outside the CDR3, is DSGVTQTPKHLITATGQRVTLRCSPRSGDLSVYWYQQSLDQGLQFLIQYYNGEERAKGNILERFSAQQFPDLHSELNLSSLELGDSALYFCASARSRTFVADTQYFGPGTRLTVL.

The chain has TRBV5-6 and TRBJ2-7, with 8 bases matching TRBD2. The CDR3 has 15 amino acids. The germline V gene has CDR1 SGHDT and CDR2 YYEEEE. V was clipped by 1 base and J by 7 bases; unmatched bases: 10. Written as DNA, the CDR3 is TGTGCCAGCAGCTTGAAACGGGAGGGCCTATGGGAGCAGTACTTC. It translates to CASSLKREGLWEQYF.

The chain joins TRBV20-1 to TRBJ2-1; 10 bases match TRBD2. Losses at the gene ends were 2 bases for V and 4 bases for J; bases not matched to a gene: 11. The CDR3 is 17 amino acids. Germline CDR1 is DFQATT and CDR2 is SNEGSKA (reference sequence). The CDR3 DNA is TGCAGTGCTAGATGGGTGGCTAGCGGGGGCCCTTACAATGAGCAGTTCTTC. Its protein is CSARWVASGGPYNEQFF.

The chain is built from TRBV4-3 and TRBJ1-1; D gene ambiguous. The CDR3 totals 15 residues. Trimming stripped 0 bases from V and 2 bases from J, with 10 bases between. Germline CDR1 reads LGHNA; CDR2 reads YSLEER. CDR3 amino acids: CASSQDGEANTEAFF. CDR3 nucleotide sequence: TGCGCCAGCAGCCAAGATGGGGAGGCCAACACTGAAGCTTTCTTT.

In this sample, this clonotype turned up once. V is TRBV24-1 and J is TRBJ2-1, with TRBD2 matching over 13 bases. Germline-derived CDR1 and CDR2 are KGHDR and SFDVKD. CDR3 length: 16 amino acids. V lost 4 bases and J lost 4; bases outside the gene matches: 3. CDR3 in amino acids: CATSEPTSGGYNEQFF. The CDR3 nucleotides read TGTGCCACCAGTGAGCCGACTAGCGGGGGGTACAATGAGCAGTTCTTC.

The chain recombines TRBV10-3 with TRBJ2-7; tentative D call: TRBD2 (6 bases). CDR1 is ENHRY, CDR2 SYGVKD, per germline. The CDR3 has 14 amino acids. V lost 6 bases, J lost 3 bases, and 15 bases lay in between. The CDR3 DNA follows: TGTGCCATCAGGGACCGGGACTCTGGCTACGAGCAGTACTTC. This codes for CAIRDRDSGYEQYF.

The chain couples TRBV24-1 to TRBJ1-2; D unclear. Germline V gives CDR1 KGHDR, CDR2 SFDVKD. Trimming left V 3 bases short and J 6 bases short, with 10 bases between. The CDR3 is 13 amino acids. The CDR3: CATSDLSTDGYTF. In DNA form, the CDR3 reads TGTGCCACCAGTGATCTAAGTACAGATGGCTACACCTTC.

The chain joins TRBV19 to TRBJ1-1; 9 nucleotides line up with TRBD1. Germline CDR1 and CDR2: LNHDA and SQIVND (reference sequence). The V segment lost 5 bases and the J segment 5 bases; nucleotides outside the gene matches: 6. This CDR3 is built from 14 residues. This CDR3 is CASSDGTGWTEAFF. For the CDR3, the DNA is TGTGCCAGTAGTGACGGGACAGGGTGGACTGAAGCTTTCTTT.

V gene TRBV11-2 combines with J gene TRBJ2-7; 9 positions match TRBD1. CDR1 and CDR2 from the germline V gene are SGHAT and FQNNGV. Germline trimming cut 4 bases from V and 5 bases from J; bases unmatched to any gene: 12. The CDR3 extends over 16 amino acids. The CDR3 coding sequence is TGTGCCAGCAGCTCTTACAAGGGACAGGGACTCAACGAGCAGTACTTC. Protein product: CASSSYKGQGLNEQYF.

This clonotype has only one observation. V usage is TRBV2 and J usage is TRBJ2-4; D may be TRBD2 (5 bases). Per the germline V gene, CDR1 is SNHLY and CDR2 is FYNNEI. V was shortened by 8 bases and J by 7 bases, with 18 bases between the two germline ends. The CDR3 has 14 amino acids. This CDR3 is CASAADATVNIQYF. CDR3 bases: TGTGCCAGCGCAGCGGACGCAACAGTCAACATTCAGTACTTC.

The chain is built from TRBV7-6 and TRBJ2-1; TRBD2 might be the D (7 bases). With 1 base removed from V and 8 bases from J, the gap between germline ends came to 24 bases. Germline CDR1 is SGHVS and CDR2 is FNYEAQ. The CDR3 contains 18 residues. The CDR3 spells CASSLGVAGAQNWDEQFF. CDR3 DNA sequence: TGTGCCAGCAGCTTAGGTGTGGCGGGGGCGCAGAATTGGGATGAGCAGTTCTTC.

This clonotype was detected only a few times. The chain has TRBV19 and TRBJ2-1, with 10 bases identical to TRBD2. V shed 3 bases, J shed 7 bases, and the junction held 3 bases outside the gene matches. CDR1 LNHDA and CDR2 SQIVND come from the germline V gene (reference sequence). This CDR3 region has 14 residues. As DNA, the CDR3 is TGTGCCAGTAGTATCAGCGGGGGGGCGAATGAGCAGTTCTTC. Residues: CASSISGGANEQFF.

The table lists this clonotype with a count of one. V and J are TRBV4-2 and TRBJ1-2; D is ambiguous. Germline V gives CDR1 LGHNA, CDR2 YNFKEQ. The CDR3 contains 11 residues. Trimming removed 5 bases at V and 5 bases at J, with 6 bases between. DNA of the CDR3: TGTGCCAGCAGCGGGGTGTATGGCTACACCTTC. This encodes CASSGVYGYTF.

The J gene is TRBJ1-2, the V gene TRBV3-1, with D hard to call. The CDR3 length is 14 residues. The germline CDR1 and CDR2 sequences are LGHDT and YNNKEL (reference sequence). The germline V and J ends were trimmed by 5 bases and 0 bases, with 10 bases remaining between them. CDR3 in DNA: TGTGCCAGCAGCTTTGCGGCCCCTAACTATGGCTACACCTTC. The encoded protein is CASSFAAPNYGYTF. Complete variable domain (other parts from reference TRBV3-1 and TRBJ1-2): DTAVSQTPKYLVTQMGNDKSIKCEQNLGHDTMYWYKQDSKKFLKIMFSYNNKELIINETVPNRFSPKSPDKAHLNLHINSLELGDSAVYFCASSFAAPNYGYTFGSGTRLTVV.

The rearrangement links TRBV27 to TRBJ1-5, with D perhaps TRBD1 (5 bases). V shed 0 bases and J shed 10 bases, with 7 bases lying between them. CDR1 MNHEY and CDR2 SMNVEV come from the germline V gene (reference sequence). The length of the CDR3 is 12 residues. The chain's CDR3 is CASSLSGGPQHF. CDR3 sequence (DNA): TGTGCCAGCAGTTTATCGGGGGGACCCCAGCATTTT.

The chain recombines TRBV27 with TRBJ2-6, with 7 positions matching TRBD2. Germline assignment: CDR1 MNHEY and CDR2 SMNVEV (reference sequence). The CDR3 spans 17 residues. Trimming took 5 bases from V and 3 from J; bases not matched to a gene: 10. CDR3 protein: CASSAREAPGGANVLTF. In nucleotides, the CDR3 is TGTGCCAGCAGTGCCCGGGAGGCCCCGGGTGGGGCCAACGTCCTGACTTTC.

This clonotype was detected once. V usage is TRBV5-6 and J usage is TRBJ1-6; 7 bases are a match to TRBD1. J was trimmed by 9 bases and V by 7 bases; bases with no gene match: 13. This CDR3 has 15 amino acids. The germline CDR1 and CDR2 sequences are SGHDT and YYEEEE. The CDR3 is CASSQTGEMGSPLHF. CDR3 coding DNA: TGTGCCAGCTCCCAAACAGGGGAAATGGGTTCACCCCTCCACTTT.

The J gene is TRBJ2-3, the V gene TRBV10-3, with TRBD2 as a possible D gene (5 bases). This CDR3 contains 15 residues. V was pared by 0 bases and J by 6 bases, with 13 bases between. Per germline, CDR1 ENHRY and CDR2 SYGVKD. The CDR3 DNA is TGTGCCATCAGTGAGTCGGGAGAGTCAATTGATACGCAGTATTTT. This encodes CAISESGESIDTQYF.

V usage is TRBV3-1 and J usage is TRBJ2-7, with 10 bases aligning to TRBD1. After removal of 4 bases from V and 6 bases from J, the junction contained 6 bases not matched to a gene. Germline lookup yields CDR1 LGHDT and CDR2 YNNKEL (reference sequence). The CDR3 sequence is 14 residues long. CDR3 residues: CASSPGQGSAEQYF. The CDR3 DNA reads as TGTGCCAGCAGCCCGGGACAGGGGAGTGCCGAGCAGTACTTC.

This clonotype occurred once. This chain connects TRBV12-3 or TRBV12-4 to TRBJ2-1; possible D gene TRBD2, 5 bases. The CDR3 is 16 amino acids. The V end was cut by 6 bases, the J end by 2 bases, with 17 bases between. DNA for the CDR3: TGTGCCAGCAGCACCCCCAGCGGCGCTGCCTACAATGAGCAGTTCTTC. It specifies CASSTPSGAAYNEQFF.

The V and J genes are TRBV6-2 or TRBV6-3 and TRBJ2-7; D call uncertain. The CDR3 runs 17 residues. Trimming left V 0 bases short and J 6 bases short, with 21 bases between. Germline loops: CDR1 MNHEY, CDR2 SVGEGT. This CDR3 is CASSYSLLITLTSEQYF. For the CDR3, the DNA is TGTGCCAGCAGTTACTCGCTCCTAATTACCCTAACGTCCGAGCAGTACTTC.

This sequence joins TRBV27 and TRBJ1-1, with TRBD1 as a possible D gene (6 bases). CDR1 MNHEY and CDR2 SMNVEV come from the germline V gene (reference sequence). V dropped 3 bases and J dropped 8 bases, with 13 bases sitting between them. This CDR3 has 13 amino acids. CDR3 protein: CASSFGGGWEAFF. The CDR3 DNA follows: TGTGCCAGCAGTTTCGGGGGGGGCTGGGAAGCTTTCTTT.

V is TRBV20-1 and J is TRBJ2-7; TRBD2 might be the D (7 bases). The CDR3 totals 14 residues. V dropped 3 bases and J dropped 7 bases, with 19 bases sitting between them. From germline, CDR1 is DFQATT and CDR2 SNEGSKA (reference sequence). Here the CDR3 reads CSARGEGVAREQYF. For the CDR3, the DNA is TGCAGTGCTAGGGGGGAGGGGGTGGCTAGGGAGCAGTACTTC.

V and J are TRBV20-1 and TRBJ1-3; D is ambiguous. The CDR3 is 15 amino acids. The germline V gene has CDR1 DFQATT and CDR2 SNEGSKA (reference sequence). The V and J ends lost 8 bases and 4 bases respectively, with 21 bases between them. The CDR3 here is CSPPREGSSGNTIYF. The DNA for the CDR3 is TGCAGTCCTCCTCGCGAGGGCTCTTCAGGAAACACCATATATTTT.

This rearrangement joins TRBV6-2 or TRBV6-3 to TRBJ2-1; 10 bases match TRBD2. Germline V gene data show CDR1 as MNHEY and CDR2 as SVGEGT. There are 17 residues in the CDR3. V was pared by 2 bases and J by 7 bases, with 11 bases of the junction left unmatched. The CDR3 is CASSYRASGRAGNEQFF. DNA of the CDR3: TGTGCCAGCAGTTACAGGGCTAGCGGGAGAGCGGGGAATGAGCAGTTCTTC.